This T cell receptor beta chain was captured in a study of shared clonotypes between healthy human individuals. Turning to this clone: The sample holds other DNA sequences that translate to the same CDR3.

Several immunoSEQ 96-well plates shared each subset's DNA, each plate a replicate. TCRdb's table, derived via immunoSEQ multiplex PCR, lists solely in-frame clones and lacks some. Here the sample spans fewer than 3 million clones, less than 95% being singletons. CDR3 length: 15 residues. Germline V gene sequence: CDR1 SGDLS, CDR2 YYNGEE. J was trimmed by 1 base and V by 0 bases; bases with no gene match: 1. This clonotype originated in a young man in good health. Some clones in this sample may be carry-over from other donors' samples. The chain links TRBV9 to TRBJ1-1, with 9 bases identical to TRBD1. Material: naive CD4+ T cells from PBMCs. This sample's subset: CD45RA+ positively selected. Here the CDR3 reads CASSVGGQGNTEAFF. CDR3 nucleotides: TGTGCCAGCAGCGTAGGGGGACAGGGGAACACTGAAGCTTTCTTT.